Sequencing of this TCR beta chain was carried out in a study of cytomegalovirus exposure and HLA in healthy donors. Losses at the gene ends were 10 bases for V and 2 bases for J; bases not matched to a gene: 4. CDR3 length: 12 amino acids. The germline V gene has CDR1 MDHEN and CDR2 SYDVKM. Amplification used 60 Vbeta primers and 13 Jbeta primers. The table came from immunoSEQ multiplex PCR; TCRdb's copy has only in-frame clones and leaves some out. The sample comprises approximately 180,000 clones, approximately 81% of which are singletons, and approximately 2% rests with the top ten. The chain recombines TRBV28 with TRBJ2-7, with 8 positions matching TRBD2. Sequencing was performed on PBMCs. The TCR was taken from a woman in her thirties in good health and CMV-seronegative. The CDR3 sequence: CATGGPTYEQYF. CDR3 DNA sequence: TGTGCCACGGGGGGGCCGACCTACGAGCAGTACTTC.